One sample yielded the 16 T cell receptor beta chains listed below, sequenced in a study of blood T cell repertoires in COVID-19 (dated by TCRdb to 2020 to 2022). The library was prepared using the immunoSEQ multiplex PCR assay. The clones in this table, taken by TCRdb from immuneACCESS, are in-frame only. Not every clone is retained; where verified, under half of the shortfall comes from an unresolved V gene, and the cause of the rest is unknown. In all, the sample holds about 170,000 clones, and roughly nine tenths of those were seen once. Under 30% of the sample comes from the top ten. The sample consisted of peripheral blood. The receptors stem from a man aged 60 to 69 with acute or convalescent COVID-19.

This chain uses TRBV7-9 with TRBJ1-2; 9 bases align to TRBD1. This CDR3 has 15 amino acids. V shed 5 bases, J shed 6 bases, and the junction held 10 bases outside the gene matches. From germline, CDR1 is SEHNR and CDR2 FQNEAQ (reference sequence). CDR3 in DNA: TGTGCCAGCAGCCGCCTACTTCGACAGGGGGATGGCTACACCTTC. It specifies CASSRLLRQGDGYTF.

The chain has TRBV28 and TRBJ1-1; D unresolved. There are 10 residues in the CDR3. V gave up 5 bases and J gave up 4 bases, with 2 bases separating them. Per germline, CDR1 MDHEN and CDR2 SYDVKM. This CDR3 is CASSLTEAFF. The CDR3 coding sequence is TGTGCCAGCAGTCTCACTGAAGCTTTCTTT.

The gene calls are TRBV24-1 and TRBJ2-2, with D tentatively TRBD1 (6 bases). Germline-derived CDR1 and CDR2 are KGHDR and SFDVKD. This CDR3 comprises 14 residues. Trimming removed 9 bases from V and 6 bases from J, with 16 bases in between. The CDR3 protein is CATASTGLPGELFF. CDR3 nucleotide sequence: TGTGCCACCGCCTCAACAGGGTTACCCGGGGAGCTGTTTTTT.

This clone was seen once. The chain has TRBV6-5 and TRBJ2-2; D ambiguous. CDR3 length: 13 amino acids. V was pared by 6 bases and J by 4 bases, with 9 bases between. The germline gives CDR1 MNHEY, CDR2 SVGAGI. The CDR3 sequence: CASSYSSTGELFF. CDR3 bases: TGTGCCAGCAGCTATTCAAGCACCGGGGAGCTGTTTTTT.

The chain recombines TRBV7-2 with TRBJ2-2; the match to TRBD2 covers 7 bases. The length of the CDR3 is 15 residues. The germline CDR1 and CDR2 sequences are SGHTA and FQGNSA. Trimming cost V 3 bases and J 4 bases; bases outside gene matches: 5. CDR3 region: CASSLGGPGTGELFF. CDR3 nucleotides: TGTGCCAGCAGCTTGGGAGGGCCTGGCACCGGGGAGCTGTTTTTT.

This clone showed up just a few times. The rearrangement uses TRBV13 and TRBJ1-1; 7 bases agree with TRBD1. In germline, CDR1 is PRHDT, CDR2 FYEKMQ (reference sequence). CDR3 length: 12 amino acids. V shed 5 bases, J shed 7 bases, and the junction held 4 bases outside the gene matches. The CDR3 DNA is TGTGCCAGCAGCCTAGACAGGGTTGAAGCTTTCTTT. This codes for CASSLDRVEAFF.

J is TRBJ1-5 and V is TRBV6-2 or TRBV6-3; no reliable D call. V was shortened by 5 bases and J by 11 bases, with 13 bases between the two germline ends. Per germline, CDR1 MNHEY and CDR2 SVGEGT. This CDR3 is 12 amino acids long. CDR3: CASSPLEGTQHF. The CDR3 coding sequence is TGTGCCAGCAGTCCCCTAGAGGGAACCCAGCATTTT.

This chain uses TRBV5-5 with TRBJ1-4; 10 bases are a match to TRBD1. V gave up 5 bases and J gave up 5 bases; unmatched junction bases: 6. Looked up from germline, CDR1 is SGHKS and CDR2 is YYEKEE (reference sequence). This CDR3 contains 15 residues. Here the CDR3 DNA reads TGTGCCAGCAGTCTGGGACAGGGGAGGAATGAAAAACTGTTTTTT. This encodes CASSLGQGRNEKLFF.

This rearrangement joins TRBV5-4 to TRBJ2-3; possibly TRBD2 for D (6 bases). Trimming removed 4 bases at V and 3 bases at J, with 15 bases between. Germline assignment: CDR1 SGHNT and CDR2 YYREEE (reference sequence). The CDR3 sequence is 15 residues long. The CDR3 bases are TGTGCCAGCAGCACCTCCGGGACTCGAACAGATACGCAGTATTTT. This translates into CASSTSGTRTDTQYF.

V usage is TRBV5-1 and J usage is TRBJ2-5; possible D gene TRBD1, 6 bases. The CDR3 spans 17 residues. The V end lost 0 bases, the J end lost 0 bases, and 15 bases lay between the germline ends. The germline V gene encodes CDR1 SGHRS and CDR2 YFSETQ. The chain's CDR3 is CASSLEPARGYQETQYF. The DNA of the CDR3 is TGCGCCAGCAGCTTGGAGCCCGCCAGGGGCTACCAAGAGACCCAGTACTTC.

The V gene is TRBV6-2 or TRBV6-3, the J gene TRBJ1-1, with D maybe TRBD1 (6 bases). Per germline, CDR1 MNHEY and CDR2 SVGEGT. The germline V and J ends were trimmed by 5 bases and 0 bases, with 13 bases remaining between them. The CDR3 is 15 amino acids. The DNA for the CDR3 is TGTGCCAGCAGTCCGGGGGGGGGCTTGAACACTGAAGCTTTCTTT. It encodes CASSPGGGLNTEAFF.

The chain employs TRBV5-1 and TRBJ1-1; a possible D gene is TRBD1 (5 bases). The V gene lost 2 bases and the J gene lost 3 bases, with 14 bases spanning the gap. CDR3 length equals 15 residues. Germline V gives CDR1 SGHRS, CDR2 YFSETQ. CDR3 in amino acids: CASSLLAGGDTEAFF. The DNA of the CDR3 is TGCGCCAGCAGCTTACTGGCCGGAGGGGACACTGAAGCTTTCTTT.

The chain couples TRBV5-5 to TRBJ2-5; the D gene is possibly TRBD2 (6 bases). CDR3 length: 14 residues. Germline loops: CDR1 SGHKS, CDR2 YYEKEE (reference sequence). V lost 4 bases and J lost 9, with 19 bases in between. CDR3 sequence (DNA): TGTGCCAGCAGCCTCGGGACTGAGCAAGGGGCCCAGTACTTC. It yields the protein CASSLGTEQGAQYF.

The rearrangement joins TRBV5-1 to TRBJ2-3; the match to TRBD2 covers 12 bases. V lost 3 bases and J lost 0; bases outside the gene matches: 2. This CDR3 comprises 16 residues. Germline V gene data show CDR1 as SGHRS and CDR2 as YFSETQ. In nucleotides, the CDR3 is TGCGCCAGCAGCTCGACTAGCGGGAGTAGCACAGATACGCAGTATTTT. This translates into CASSSTSGSSTDTQYF.

This clone has just one count. J is TRBJ1-6 and V is TRBV19; D is possibly TRBD1 (6 bases). V lost 7 bases, J lost 4 bases, and 20 bases lay in between. This CDR3 is 17 amino acids long. CDR1 is LNHDA and CDR2 is SQIVND in the germline V gene (reference sequence). The CDR3 DNA sequence: TGTGCCAGTATGAAGGCGGGGGGGCCCTCGTATAATTCACCCCTCCACTTT. Protein product: CASMKAGGPSYNSPLHF.

This chain connects TRBV24-1 to TRBJ2-7, with 8 bases fitting TRBD2. This CDR3 has 15 amino acids. The germline CDR1 and CDR2 sequences are KGHDR and SFDVKD. V was clipped by 2 bases and J by 5 bases; unmatched bases: 7. The CDR3 nucleotides read TGTGCCACCAGTGATTGGTCGGGAGGGGTGGACGAGCAGTACTTC. It specifies CATSDWSGGVDEQYF.